Listed here are 5 T cell receptor beta chains from one sample, sequenced in a study of OX40 agonist ivuxolimab in advanced cancers. To prepare the library, the immunoSEQ multiplex PCR assay was applied. The table comes from immuneACCESS by way of TCRdb, which keeps in-frame sequences with V and J called. Part of the clones is missing from these tables; in studies checked, under half for an unresolved V gene and the rest for unknown reasons. This sample comprises 60,000 or so clones, 85% to 90% of them detected only once. More than 0.9% of the sample comes from the top ten. Sample: CD4+ or CD8+ T cells sorted from blood, taken in a trial of the OX40 agonist ivuxolimab. Receptors originate from an adult with an advanced solid tumor such as melanoma, head and neck, liver or kidney cancer.

This clone was recorded once. The gene calls are TRBV5-8 and TRBJ1-5, with TRBD1 matching over 10 bases. J was trimmed by 2 bases and V by 3 bases; bases with no gene match: 8. This CDR3 is built from 17 residues. Germline CDR1 and CDR2: SGHTS and YDEGEE. The chain's CDR3 is CASSSPGQGLRNQPQHF. As DNA, the CDR3 is TGTGCCAGCAGCTCCCCGGGACAGGGGCTTCGCAATCAGCCCCAGCATTTT. Variable domain in full (rest from reference TRBV5-8 and TRBJ1-5): EAGVTQSPTHLIKTRGQQATLRCSPISGHTSVYWYQQALGLGLQFLLWYDEGEERNRGNFPPRFSGRQFPNYSSELNVNALELEDSALYLCASSSPGQGLRNQPQHFGDGTRLSIL.

The rearrangement joins TRBV5-1 to TRBJ1-1, with 10 bases matching TRBD1. J lost 3 bases, V lost 4 bases, and 12 bases had no gene match. Germline values: CDR1 SGHRS, CDR2 YFSETQ. The CDR3 spans 17 residues. CDR3 protein: CASSRGTGEAWDTEAFF. CDR3 nucleotide sequence: TGCGCCAGCAGCCGGGGGACAGGGGAGGCTTGGGACACTGAAGCTTTCTTT.

The chain employs TRBV30 and TRBJ1-2, with D hard to call. The CDR3 is 13 amino acids. V lost 0 bases to trimming and J lost 5 bases, with 10 bases between them. Looked up from germline, CDR1 is GTSNPN and CDR2 is SVGIG (reference sequence). CDR3: CAWSVPDRYGYTF. The CDR3 DNA is TGTGCCTGGAGTGTACCTGACCGATATGGCTACACCTTC.

The V and J genes are TRBV6-5 and TRBJ1-4; no firm D call. CDR3 length equals 14 residues. Trimming pared 6 bases from V and 1 base from J, leaving 9 bases between. Germline assignment: CDR1 MNHEY and CDR2 SVGAGI. Here the CDR3 DNA reads TGTGCCAGCAGGGTGGGAAGAACTAATGAAAAACTGTTTTTT. Its translation: CASRVGRTNEKLFF.

This chain links TRBV25-1 with TRBJ1-4, with TRBD1 as a possible D gene (5 bases). The CDR3 length is 14 residues. In germline, CDR1 is MGHDK, CDR2 SYGVNS. Trimming left V 4 bases short and J 8 bases short, with 14 bases between. For the CDR3, the DNA is TGTGCCAGCAGTGCGACGAGGCGGGGCGAAAAACTGTTTTTT. The encoded protein is CASSATRRGEKLFF.